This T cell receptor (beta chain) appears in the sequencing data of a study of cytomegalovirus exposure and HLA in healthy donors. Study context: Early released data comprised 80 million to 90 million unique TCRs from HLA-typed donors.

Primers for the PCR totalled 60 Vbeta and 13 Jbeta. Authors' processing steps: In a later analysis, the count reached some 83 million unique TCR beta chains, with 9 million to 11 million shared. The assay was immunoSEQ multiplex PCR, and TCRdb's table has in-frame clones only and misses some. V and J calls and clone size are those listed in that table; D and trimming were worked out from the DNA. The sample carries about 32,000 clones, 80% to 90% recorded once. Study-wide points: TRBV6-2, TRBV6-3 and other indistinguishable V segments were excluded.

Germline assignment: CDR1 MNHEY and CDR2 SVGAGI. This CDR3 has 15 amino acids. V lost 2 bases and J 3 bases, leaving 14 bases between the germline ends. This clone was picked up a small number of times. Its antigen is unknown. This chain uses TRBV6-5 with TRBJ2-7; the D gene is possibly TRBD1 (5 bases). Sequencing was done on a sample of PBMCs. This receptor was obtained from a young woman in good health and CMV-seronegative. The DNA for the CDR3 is TGTGCCAGCAGTTACGGGGCGGCGATTCGCTACGAGCAGTACTTC. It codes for CASSYGAAIRYEQYF.